The T cell receptor beta chain under discussion was sequenced for a study of blood T cell repertoires in COVID-19. Profiled with immunoSEQ multiplex PCR; TCRdb holds only in-frame clones, not every one. The data contain approximately 250,000 clones, 75% to 90% of them singletons. Trimming took off 7 bases at V and 1 base at J, with 14 bases between the two ends. This CDR3 region has 14 residues. Germline assignment: CDR1 MNHEY and CDR2 SVGAGI. The material sequenced was peripheral blood. The clonotype was recovered from a human donor in a cohort sampled during active COVID-19. This chain joins TRBV6-5 and TRBJ2-7; D call uncertain. CDR3 nucleotide sequence: TGTGCCAGCACGTTAAGCGCCAGTTCCTACGAGCAGTACTTC. Translation gives CASTLSASSYEQYF.